The 20 T cell receptor beta chains presented below share a single source sample, sequenced in a study of blood T cell repertoires in COVID-19. Clones were read by immunoSEQ multiplex PCR, and TCRdb kept only the in-frame ones, dropping some. The data show approximately 260,000 clones, approximately 85% seen once. The material sequenced was PBMCs or T cells enriched from blood (not recorded which). These receptors came from a woman aged 45-65 years who had been exposed to COVID-19.

The V gene is TRBV10-3, the J gene TRBJ2-7, with D uncertain. The length of the CDR3 is 13 residues. Germline V gives CDR1 ENHRY, CDR2 SYGVKD. V shed 2 bases and J shed 6 bases, with 11 bases lying between them. The CDR3 bases are TGTGCCATCAGTGAGCTCGAGGTGGGCGAGCAGTACTTC. Amino acids: CAISELEVGEQYF.

This sequence joins TRBV7-8 and TRBJ1-1, with D perhaps matching TRBD1 (5 bases). The CDR3 contains 14 residues. The V gene lost 5 bases and the J gene lost 1 base, with 11 bases spanning the gap. Germline V gene lookup returns CDR1 SGHVS and CDR2 FQNEAQ. CDR3 sequence (DNA): TGTGCCAGCAGCCCTTTCGGGGGGAACACTGAAGCTTTCTTT. This translates into CASSPFGGNTEAFF.

V and J are TRBV5-6 and TRBJ1-2, with a weak D call TRBD1 (6 bases). The ends were cut back, 1 base at V and 6 bases at J, with 10 bases in the middle. The CDR3 covers 13 residues. Germline V gives CDR1 SGHDT, CDR2 YYEEEE. The chain's CDR3 is CASSLFRGDGYTF. Here the CDR3 DNA reads TGTGCCAGCAGCTTGTTCAGGGGCGATGGCTACACCTTC.

This clone has just one count. CDR3 sequence (DNA): TGCAGTGCTAGTACTAGCGTCTACAATGAGCAGTTCTTC. The encoded protein is CSASTSVYNEQFF. The chain combines TRBV20-1 with TRBJ2-1, with 7 nucleotides matching TRBD2. Unmatched junction bases numbered 2, after V lost 3 bases and J lost 3 bases. This CDR3 comprises 13 residues. Looked up from germline, CDR1 is DFQATT and CDR2 is SNEGSKA (reference sequence).

CDR3 in DNA: TGTGCCAGCAGCTTAGCGTCTGGGACAGCTAACTATGGCTACACCTTC. Protein: CASSLASGTANYGYTF. V gene TRBV7-2 combines with J gene TRBJ1-2, with 7 bases fitting TRBD1. Trimming removed 0 bases from V and 0 bases from J; junction bases left unmatched: 4. CDR3 size: 16 residues. In germline, CDR1 is SGHTA, CDR2 FQGNSA.

This chain uses TRBV5-1 with TRBJ2-7; the D is unclear. CDR1 is SGHRS and CDR2 is YFSETQ in the germline V gene. V dropped 1 base and J dropped 6 bases, with 11 bases sitting between them. The length of the CDR3 is 13 residues. The DNA for the CDR3 is TGCGCCAGCAGCTTGCAGTCGTACACCGAGCAGTACTTC. This translates into CASSLQSYTEQYF.

The rearrangement links TRBV19 to TRBJ1-2, with D possibly TRBD1 on 6 matching bases. The CDR3 covers 14 residues. The V end was cut by 7 bases, the J end by 6 bases, with 18 bases between. Germline values: CDR1 LNHDA, CDR2 SQIVND (reference sequence). CDR3 nucleotide sequence: TGTGCCAGTACCGAACAGGGTCGGTATGATGGCTACACCTTC. As protein: CASTEQGRYDGYTF.

The chain recombines TRBV6-2 or TRBV6-3 with TRBJ1-2; 7 positions agree with TRBD1. Germline V CDR1 and CDR2: MNHEY, SVGEGT. This CDR3 is 13 amino acids long. The ends lost 4 bases at V and 7 bases at J; junction bases unmatched: 6. The CDR3 nucleotides are TGTGCCAGCAGTTGGACAGGCCGGGGTGGCTACACCTTC. Its protein is CASSWTGRGGYTF.

V is TRBV7-9 and J is TRBJ1-1; no firm D call. This CDR3 region has 12 residues. In germline, CDR1 is SEHNR, CDR2 FQNEAQ (reference sequence). Trimming left V 6 bases short and J 6 bases short, with 11 bases between. The CDR3 sequence is CASSSDKAEAFF. In nucleotides, the CDR3 is TGTGCCAGCAGTTCCGACAAGGCTGAAGCTTTCTTT.

CDR3: CASSNGQGSLNEQFF. CDR3 coding DNA: TGTGCCAGTAGTAATGGGCAGGGAAGCCTCAATGAGCAGTTCTTC. The gene calls are TRBV19 and TRBJ2-1; tentative D call: TRBD1 (5 bases). There are 15 residues in the CDR3. The V end was cut by 4 bases, the J end by 6 bases, with 16 bases between. In germline, CDR1 is LNHDA, CDR2 SQIVND (reference sequence).

The chain employs TRBV5-5 and TRBJ2-7; 7 bases line up with TRBD2. V trimming: 5 bases; J trimming: 3 bases; junction bases outside the gene matches: 11. CDR3 length: 15 residues. Looked up from germline, CDR1 is SGHKS and CDR2 is YYEKEE (reference sequence). CDR3 region: CASSTPGRGIYEQYF. CDR3 sequence (DNA): TGTGCCAGCAGTACCCCGGGGCGGGGGATCTACGAGCAGTACTTC.

The chain is built from TRBV15 and TRBJ1-6; 8 bases map to TRBD1. CDR3 size: 17 residues. The ends lost 0 bases at V and 7 bases at J; junction bases unmatched: 8. Germline CDR1 is LNHNV and CDR2 is YYDKDF (reference sequence). Here the CDR3 reads CATSRDFPDRVNSPLHF. The DNA of the CDR3 is TGTGCCACCAGCAGAGATTTCCCGGACAGGGTGAATTCACCCCTCCACTTT.

The chain links TRBV4-1 to TRBJ2-3; 7 nucleotides align to TRBD1. The germline V gene encodes CDR1 MGHRA and CDR2 YSYEKL. The CDR3 consists of 15 residues. The J segment lost 2 bases and the V segment lost 0 bases, leaving 2 bases of the junction unmatched. The CDR3 is CASSQDGTDTDTQYF. Here the CDR3 DNA reads TGCGCCAGCAGCCAAGATGGGACAGACACAGATACGCAGTATTTT.

The chain links TRBV4-2 to TRBJ2-2, with 7 nucleotides matching TRBD1. The CDR3 contains 19 residues. Germline CDR1 reads LGHNA; CDR2 reads YNFKEQ. Germline trimming cut 4 bases from V and 0 bases from J; bases unmatched to any gene: 14. CDR3 in DNA: TGTGCCAGCAGCCCCGAGCTGACAGGGAGTATTGCGAACACCGGGGAGCTGTTTTTT. Translated: CASSPELTGSIANTGELFF.

The genes are TRBV9 and TRBJ1-3; 7 bases are a match to TRBD1. This CDR3 has 15 residues. The V gene's germline CDR1 is SGDLS and CDR2 YYNGEE. With 1 base clipped from V and 4 bases from J, the junction kept 5 bases outside the gene matches. The CDR3 coding sequence is TGTGCCAGCAGCGTACCGACAGGGCTCGGAAACACCATATATTTT. This sequence encodes CASSVPTGLGNTIYF.

This chain connects TRBV6-5 to TRBJ2-1, with a tentative D call TRBD2 (7 bases). Germline lookup yields CDR1 MNHEY and CDR2 SVGAGI. The CDR3 spans 15 residues. V was clipped by 5 bases and J by 4 bases, with 15 bases between them. In nucleotides, the CDR3 is TGTGCCAGCAGTCTCCTACGGGGGGCATACAATGAGCAGTTCTTC. It encodes CASSLLRGAYNEQFF.

This chain uses TRBV12-3 or TRBV12-4 with TRBJ1-1; no reliable D call. The CDR3 totals 13 residues. V was clipped by 5 bases and J by 2 bases, with 9 bases between them. For the CDR3, the DNA is TGTGCCAGCAGTCCTCCGGGAAACACTGAAGCTTTCTTT. It specifies CASSPPGNTEAFF.

The chain joins TRBV28 to TRBJ2-7, with 9 bases aligning to TRBD1. The V and J ends lost 5 bases and 2 bases, in that order; junction bases with no gene match: 7. Per the germline V gene, CDR1 is MDHEN and CDR2 is SYDVKM. This CDR3 has 15 amino acids. CDR3 residues: CASSPHRDRAYEQYF. CDR3 in DNA: TGTGCCAGCAGTCCCCACCGGGACAGGGCCTACGAGCAGTACTTC.

The chain employs TRBV7-9 and TRBJ2-7, with D maybe TRBD2 (5 bases). In germline, CDR1 is SEHNR, CDR2 FQNEAQ (reference sequence). V was clipped by 3 bases and J by 5 bases, with 14 bases between them. The CDR3 runs 14 residues. CDR3: CASSLGWDSDEQYF. The CDR3, as DNA: TGTGCCAGCAGCTTGGGGTGGGATAGCGACGAGCAGTACTTC.

CDR3 in amino acids: CASSPSGNEQFF. The CDR3, as DNA: TGTGCCAGCAGTCCTTCGGGCAATGAGCAGTTCTTC. V and J are TRBV27 and TRBJ2-1; D ambiguous. The CDR3 covers 12 residues. Germline CDR1 reads MNHEY; CDR2 reads SMNVEV (reference sequence). Trimming took 5 bases from V and 6 from J, leaving 8 bases between them.